The 22 T cell receptor beta chains reported below all come from one sample, sequenced in a study of blood T cells in healthy people across ages. PCR was performed a second time for roughly 7 to 11 cycles using a sample-barcoded 5' primer and a J-beta primer mix. TCRdb recomputed calls from the 5' RACE reads with MiXCR, one row per CDR3 protein. The table includes roughly 930,000 distinct CDR3 sequences, about 48% detected once. Sequenced material: blood. These receptors all stem from a man aged 30 to 45 in good health.

This clonotype was seen once. The chain joins TRBV5-1 to TRBJ2-3, with D perhaps TRBD2 (7 bases). Germline V gene lookup returns CDR1 SGHRS and CDR2 YFSETQ. The CDR3 is 15 amino acids. V gave up 4 bases and J gave up 2 bases, with 14 bases separating them. CDR3 coding DNA: TGCGCCAGCAGCGGGGGGGGCGGAATCACAGATACGCAGTATTTT. Protein sequence: CASSGGGGITDTQYF.

This clonotype has just a few counts. V and J are TRBV12-3 or TRBV12-4 and TRBJ2-2; 8 nucleotides align to TRBD2. J lost 0 bases, V lost 5 bases, and 2 bases had no gene match. The CDR3 runs 15 residues. DNA of the CDR3: TGTGCCAGCAGTCAGCGGGGGACGAACACCGGGGAGCTGTTTTTT. This translates into CASSQRGTNTGELFF.

The chain is built from TRBV6-2 or TRBV6-3 and TRBJ1-1; possibly TRBD1 for D (5 bases). This CDR3 is 16 amino acids long. Looked up from germline, CDR1 is MNHEY and CDR2 is SVGEGT. The germline V and J ends were trimmed by 2 bases and 5 bases, with 18 bases remaining between them. CDR3 in DNA: TGTGCCAGCAGTTACGGGCAGCCCCGGGGGGGGACTGAAGCTTTCTTT. Translated: CASSYGQPRGGTEAFF.

Only one count was recorded for this clonotype. The rearrangement uses TRBV21-1 and TRBJ2-7; no DNA check was done on the table's D call, TRBD2. TRBV21-1 has pseudogene status. The CDR3 sequence is 16 residues long. This chain's CDR3 is CASSKVSGGLPYEQYF. In nucleotides, the CDR3 is TGTGCCAGCAGCAAAGTCAGCGGGGGACTCCCCTACGAGCAGTACTTC.

The chain recombines TRBV4-2 with TRBJ2-5; TRBD1 might be the D (6 bases). CDR1 and CDR2 from the germline V gene are LGHNA and YNFKEQ. CDR3 length: 17 amino acids. Between the trimmed V and J ends, which lost 4 bases and 4 bases, there was a span of 22 bases. The CDR3 protein is CASSRPAGEWSRETQYF. The DNA of the CDR3 is TGTGCCAGCAGCCGTCCTGCAGGGGAATGGTCGAGAGAGACCCAGTACTTC.

Written as DNA, the CDR3 is TGTGCCAGCAGCCAAGAAGACAACAGGGGTAAAGCTTTCTTT. The encoded protein is CASSQEDNRGKAFF. This chain uses TRBV4-2 with TRBJ1-1, with 7 bases fitting TRBD1. CDR3 length equals 14 residues. V lost 0 bases to trimming and J lost 9 bases; unmatched junction nucleotides: 7. Germline-derived CDR1 and CDR2 are LGHNA and YNFKEQ.

V gene TRBV3-1 combines with J gene TRBJ2-2; tentatively, D is TRBD1 (6 bases). From germline, CDR1 is LGHDT and CDR2 YNNKEL (reference sequence). This CDR3 region has 18 residues. V shed 1 base and J shed 3 bases, with 18 bases lying between them. CDR3 sequence reads: CASSQVGTQHRDTGELFF. CDR3 nucleotides: TGTGCCAGCAGCCAAGTGGGGACACAACACCGGGACACCGGGGAGCTGTTTTTT.

The CDR3 coding sequence is TGTGCCAGCAGCTTCCCTAGCGGGAACAACGAGCAGTACTTC. Translated, it gives CASSFPSGNNEQYF. This chain links TRBV11-1 with TRBJ2-5; 9 nucleotides align to TRBD2. The end of the DNA aligns better with TRBJ2-7, so the J call may be wrong. Germline-derived CDR1 and CDR2 are SGHAT and FQDESV (reference sequence). The CDR3 totals 14 residues.

The chain combines TRBV27 with TRBJ1-1, with 7 positions matching TRBD1. This CDR3 is built from 14 residues. V gave up 2 bases and J gave up 6 bases; unmatched junction bases: 6. CDR1 is MNHEY and CDR2 is SMNVEV in the germline V gene (reference sequence). The CDR3 coding sequence is TGTGCCAGCAGTTTAACGACAGGGCCCCCTGAAGCTTTCTTT. Its protein is CASSLTTGPPEAFF.

In its sample, this clonotype was seen many times. V usage is TRBV20-1 and J usage is TRBJ2-1, with D unresolved. V dropped 3 bases and J dropped 5 bases, with 8 bases sitting between them. The CDR3 runs to 12 residues. Germline CDR1 is DFQATT and CDR2 is SNEGSKA (reference sequence). Written as DNA, the CDR3 is TGCAGTGCTAGGGACGGCCACAATGAGCAGTTCTTC. It translates to CSARDGHNEQFF.

This clonotype was counted between two and nine times. The V call is TRBV6-2 or TRBV6-3, the J call TRBJ2-5; 9 nucleotides match TRBD1. V was clipped by 6 bases and J by 4 bases; unmatched bases: 6. Germline CDR1 reads MNHEY; CDR2 reads SVGEGT. This CDR3 region has 14 residues. The CDR3 DNA reads TGTGCCAGCAGCGCGACAGGGGGTAGAGAGACCCAGTACTTC. This sequence encodes CASSATGGRETQYF.

The V gene is TRBV28, the J gene TRBJ2-2; tentatively, D is TRBD1 (5 bases). V was clipped by 6 bases and J by 5 bases, with 16 bases between them. Germline CDR1 is MDHEN and CDR2 is SYDVKM. The CDR3 is 15 residues long. The DNA of the CDR3 is TGTGCCAGCAGCCCACATGGGGCGCGTACCGGGGAGCTGTTTTTT. It is translated as CASSPHGARTGELFF.

This clonotype was seen more than once but under ten times. The chain joins TRBV4-2 to TRBJ2-7; TRBD1 is a possible D gene (7 bases). CDR3 size: 18 residues. Germline assignment: CDR1 LGHNA and CDR2 YNFKEQ. Trimming left V 0 bases short and J 0 bases short, with 18 bases between. The CDR3 loop is CASSQDFTGEVGSYEQYF. CDR3 nucleotide sequence: TGTGCCAGCAGCCAAGATTTCACAGGGGAGGTTGGCTCCTACGAGCAGTACTTC.

This clonotype was picked up a small number of times. The chain couples TRBV20-1 to TRBJ2-4; D perhaps matches TRBD2 (7 bases). CDR1 is DFQATT, CDR2 SNEGSKA, per germline (reference sequence). V dropped 2 bases and J dropped 3 bases, with 11 bases sitting between them. The length of the CDR3 is 14 residues. CDR3 amino acids: CSARRGAGKNIQYF. The CDR3 DNA sequence: TGCAGTGCTAGACGGGGGGCGGGCAAAAACATTCAGTACTTC.

This clonotype was observed a few times. This chain uses TRBV10-3 with TRBJ2-1; 12 positions agree with TRBD2. V lost 11 bases to trimming and J lost 6 bases; unmatched junction nucleotides: 14. The CDR3 sequence is 16 residues long. Germline V gives CDR1 ENHRY, CDR2 SYGVKD. CDR3 protein: CASKAPLAGGTNEQFF. The CDR3 DNA sequence: TGTGCCTCGAAGGCCCCCCTAGCGGGGGGGACCAATGAGCAGTTCTTC.

This clonotype was detected only a few times. The J gene is TRBJ2-1, the V gene TRBV7-2; D might be TRBD2 (5 bases). V lost 3 bases and J 5 bases, leaving 17 bases between the germline ends. This CDR3 is 16 amino acids long. CDR1 and CDR2 (germline): SGHTA, FQGNSA. This chain's CDR3 is CASSFPQGNGNNEQFF. DNA for the CDR3: TGTGCCAGCAGCTTTCCCCAAGGGAACGGGAACAATGAGCAGTTCTTC. The full variable domain, completed using reference TRBV7-2 and TRBJ2-1, is GAGVSQSPSNKVTEKGKDVELRCDPISGHTALYWYRQSLGQGLEFLIYFQGNSAPDKSGLPSDRFSAERTGGSVSTLTIQRTQQEDSAVYLCASSFPQGNGNNEQFFGPGTRLTVL.

The chain links TRBV11-2 to TRBJ2-3, with TRBD2 matching 8 bases. Trimming removed 0 bases from V and 5 bases from J; junction bases left unmatched: 7. CDR3 length: 16 residues. Germline lookup yields CDR1 SGHAT and CDR2 FQNNGV. The CDR3 DNA reads as TGTGCCAGCAGCTTAGATCCCCCGGGAGGGGTAGATACGCAGTATTTT. It translates to CASSLDPPGGVDTQYF. Drawing the rest from reference TRBV11-2 and TRBJ2-3, the complete variable domain is EAGVAQSPRYKIIEKRQSVAFWCNPISGHATLYWYQQILGQGPKLLIQFQNNGVVDDSQLPKDRFSAERLKGVDSTLKIQPAKLEDSAVYLCASSLDPPGGVDTQYFGPGTRLTVL.

The rearrangement uses TRBV6-1 and TRBJ2-1; the match to TRBD1 covers 7 bases. From germline, CDR1 is MNHNS and CDR2 SASEGT. The CDR3 covers 15 residues. Losses at the gene ends were 6 bases for V and 6 bases for J; bases not matched to a gene: 11. CDR3 sequence reads: CASRTRGSRTNEQFF. CDR3 in DNA: TGTGCCAGCAGAACCAGGGGGTCACGCACCAATGAGCAGTTCTTC.

This clonotype was picked up a small number of times. The rearrangement links TRBV20-1 to TRBJ1-2; 7 bases are a match to TRBD1. V was pared by 6 bases and J by 1 base, with 8 bases of the junction left unmatched. Germline CDR1 is DFQATT and CDR2 is SNEGSKA (reference sequence). The CDR3 is 14 residues long. The CDR3: CSAGGTANNYGYTF. The CDR3 DNA reads TGCAGTGCAGGCGGGACAGCAAATAACTATGGCTACACCTTC.

This clonotype has just a few counts. This chain links TRBV5-1 with TRBJ2-1; TRBD1 matches 8 bases. The CDR3 is 16 amino acids. The V gene's germline CDR1 is SGHRS and CDR2 YFSETQ. Losses at the gene ends were 4 bases for V and 6 bases for J; bases not matched to a gene: 12. CDR3 sequence reads: CASSRQGSEGTNEQFF. In DNA form, the CDR3 reads TGCGCCAGCAGCCGACAGGGGAGCGAGGGCACCAATGAGCAGTTCTTC.

This clonotype is a singleton in its sample. A much larger clone is a single base away; this may be a read error. This chain joins TRBV2 and TRBJ2-7; D unclear. Germline V gene data show CDR1 as SNHLY and CDR2 as FYNNEI. The CDR3 has 11 amino acids. Trimming removed 10 bases at V and 1 base at J, with 8 bases between. The CDR3 nucleotides are TGTGCCATCAAACGATCCTACGAGCAGTACTTC. Translation gives CAIKRSYEQYF.

The chain employs TRBV29-1 and TRBJ2-3; possibly TRBD1 for D (5 bases). The CDR3 is 13 residues long. V shed 7 bases and J shed 2 bases, with 13 bases lying between them. Germline V lookup: CDR1 SQVTM, CDR2 ANQGSEA. Written as DNA, the CDR3 is TGCAGCGCAGAAGGGGCGAACACAGATACGCAGTATTTT. This codes for CSAEGANTDTQYF.